This is a list of T cell receptor beta chains from one sample in a study of T cells after yellow fever vaccination. TCRdb called the 5' RACE reads again in MiXCR, with one record for every CDR3 protein. This sample has 300,000 to 400,000 distinct CDR3 sequences, with 8.5% to 10% found just once. Here the sequenced sample was PBMCs, taken on the day of the first yellow fever vaccination. The source of these receptors is a man younger than 30 who received the YFV17D yellow fever vaccine. Both conserved end residues are part of each CDR3.

CDR3 protein	V gene	CDR3 length
CASSLKDLITVDTQYF	TRBV7-8	16
CASSPDGIAKNIQYF	TRBV12-3/TRBV12-4	15
CASSLDGTGPYGYTF	TRBV5-5	15
CASSLERSSGEQYF	TRBV7-2	14
CASSPRGGTSNEQFF	TRBV5-1	15
CAISDNPGSWNGYTF	TRBV10-3	15
CASPRAYYPEAFF	TRBV5-1	13
CASSQPMEASYGYTF	TRBV4-1	15
CASSRDISTEAFF	TRBV5-6	13
CASSPQTSGGARDTQYF	TRBV12-3/TRBV12-4	17
CATSLGQETQYF	TRBV2	12
CASSFGAEETQYF	TRBV5-1	13
CASSQQSYNQPQHF	TRBV7-9	14
CASSQGAAEAFF	TRBV19	12
CSASQGARWQPQHF	TRBV20-1	14
CSAGQGATNEKLFF	TRBV20-1	14
CASSQGQSFGEQFF	TRBV4-1	14
CSAREGFTDQPQHF	TRBV20-1	14